This T cell receptor beta chain was profiled in a study of response to subunit inactivated influenza vaccine. Study outcomes and limitations: T cells newly recruited by each seasonal influenza vaccination are few, the authors suggested.

TCRdb called the RT-PCR reads again in MiXCR, with one record for every CDR3 protein. The sample lists over 750,000 distinct CDR3 sequences, around 21% occurring once. Trimming cost V 6 bases and J 4 bases; bases outside gene matches: 15. Germline CDR1 and CDR2: WNHNN and SYGVQD (reference sequence). There are 16 residues in the CDR3. A remark on this clonotype: What it binds is unknown.

The sequence was collected from a man over 45 who received an inactivated influenza vaccine. The input for sequencing was PBMCs from blood, taken less than 6 days after vaccination. The V and J genes are TRBV10-1 and TRBJ2-7; 7 nucleotides align to TRBD1. The CDR3 region has the DNA TGCGCCAGCAGGAAGGACCCTGGGACAGCGGATTACGAGCAGTACTTC. It specifies CASRKDPGTADYEQYF.